This is a list of T cell receptor beta chains from one sample in a study of blood T cell repertoires in COVID-19. Produced via immunoSEQ multiplex PCR; TCRdb's table is partial and in-frame only. The sample comprises around 250,000 clones, around 88% of which are singletons, and about 4% rests with the top ten. The specimen sequenced was PBMCs or T cells enriched from blood (not recorded which). The receptors here all came from a woman in her 30s who had recovered from COVID-19. Both conserved end residues are part of each CDR3. The D gene is left open where the match is weak. Size values are once, few and many counts, or a class for expanded clones, and some rows have none.

>TRBV4-2|.|TRBD2|TRBJ2-3|14
CASSLGGSSDTQYF
TGTGCCAGCAGCCTGGGCGGGAGTTCAGATACGCAGTATTTT
>TRBV30|.|.|TRBJ1-1|12
CAWKRRDTEAFF
TGTGCCTGGAAAAGACGGGACACTGAAGCTTTCTTT
>TRBV5-5|.|.|TRBJ1-2|15
CASSFKGRTNYGYTF
TGTGCCAGCAGCTTCAAGGGGCGAACTAACTATGGCTACACCTTC
>TRBV27|.|TRBD1|TRBJ1-4|14
CASRMTGTNEKLFF
TGTGCCAGCAGAATGACAGGGACTAATGAAAAACTGTTTTTT
>TRBV11-2|.|.|TRBJ1-2|12
CASRPPGAVYTF
TGTGCCAGCAGGCCGCCGGGTGCTGTCTACACCTTC
>TRBV5-1|.|.|TRBJ2-5|16
CASSFSPRGSKETQYF
TGCGCCAGCAGCTTTTCCCCCCGGGGTTCGAAAGAGACCCAGTACTTC
>TRBV7-9|once|.|TRBJ2-3|17
CASSLTQGITEGRTQYF
TGTGCCAGCAGCTTAACGCAGGGGATTACCGAGGGGAGAACGCAGTATTTT
>TRBV7-2|.|.|TRBJ1-2|15
CASSLDGTVGRGYTF
TGTGCCAGCAGCTTAGATGGTACGGTCGGGAGAGGCTACACCTTC
>TRBV7-2|.|TRBD2|TRBJ2-7|13
CASSFGLDLEQYF
TGTGCCAGCAGCTTCGGACTAGATCTCGAGCAGTACTTC
>TRBV5-1|.|.|TRBJ1-1|16
CASSLRGDARNTEAFF
TGCGCCAGCAGCTTGCGTGGAGACGCTCGGAACACTGAAGCTTTCTTT
>TRBV10-3|.|TRBD2|TRBJ2-2|18
CAISESAATSGDAGELFF
TGTGCCATCAGTGAGTCGGCCGCTACTAGCGGTGACGCCGGGGAGCTGTTTTTT
>TRBV30|few|.|TRBJ1-1|15
CAWSVPDRTNTEAFF
TGTGCCTGGAGTGTACCGGACAGAACTAACACTGAAGCTTTCTTT
>TRBV9|.|.|TRBJ1-4|15
CASSPQQGTDEKLFF
TGTGCCAGCAGCCCGCAACAGGGTACGGATGAAAAACTGTTTTTT
>TRBV30|.|.|TRBJ2-7|12
CACLGGGFEQYF
TGTGCCTGCCTGGGTGGAGGATTCGAGCAGTACTTC
>TRBV7-3|.|.|TRBJ1-5|13
CASSLQGNQPQHF
TGTGCCAGCAGCCTACAGGGCAATCAGCCCCAGCATTTT
>TRBV3-1/TRBV3-2|once|.|TRBJ1-6|16
CASSRRWTADNSPLHF
TGTGCCAGCAGCCGGAGGTGGACGGCCGATAATTCACCCCTCCACTTT
>TRBV28|.|.|TRBJ1-5|16
CASIPQGTYSNQPQHF
TGTGCCAGCATACCGCAGGGGACCTATAGCAATCAGCCCCAGCATTTT
>TRBV28|.|TRBD1|TRBJ2-7|13
CASSLGQFYEQYF
TGTGCCAGCAGTTTGGGACAGTTCTACGAGCAGTACTTC
>TRBV3-1/TRBV3-2|.|.|TRBJ1-1|12
CASSTGNTEAFF
TGTGCCAGCAGTACAGGGAACACTGAAGCTTTCTTT
>TRBV7-8|.|TRBD1|TRBJ1-5|16
CASSLDRGLFNQPQHF
TGTGCCAGCAGCTTGGACAGGGGACTCTTCAATCAGCCCCAGCATTTT
>TRBV9|.|.|TRBJ1-1|13
CASSVGHKAEAFF
TGTGCCAGCAGCGTGGGACATAAGGCTGAAGCTTTCTTT
>TRBV19|.|.|TRBJ1-5|12
CASSILDQPQHF
TGTGCCAGTAGTATACTCGATCAGCCCCAGCATTTT
>TRBV3-1/TRBV3-2|few|TRBD1|TRBJ1-4|17
CASSHRFRAGGPEKLFF
TGTGCCAGCAGCCATCGATTTAGGGCAGGGGGCCCTGAAAAACTGTTTTTT